The TCR beta chain under discussion was sequenced for a study of T cell changes during pregnancy in multiple sclerosis. Profiling relied on immunoSEQ multiplex PCR, and the TCRdb table lists in-frame clones only, not all of them. The sample carries some 74,000 clones, approximately 92% recorded once. The V segment lost 6 bases and the J segment 2 bases; nucleotides outside the gene matches: 10. This CDR3 has 16 residues. Germline V gene lookup returns CDR1 MDHEN and CDR2 SYDVKM. This specimen was peripheral blood, taken before pregnancy. V and J are TRBV28 and TRBJ2-3; 8 bases align to TRBD1. This sequence was found in a female donor with multiple sclerosis, enrolled in a pregnancy study. In nucleotides, the CDR3 is TGTGCCAGCAGAATTGGGACAGGTCGGCTCACAGATACGCAGTATTTT. Protein sequence: CASRIGTGRLTDTQYF.